This T cell receptor (beta chain) was obtained from a study of T cell responses to AZD1222 COVID-19 vaccine. As for the study in general: The study pooled second doses at about 4 or about 12 weeks. Study conclusions and caveats: The donors showed a predominance of white British ancestry and of females, with possible underestimation of clonal diversity. Reportedly, nearly half of unique spike TCRs recognized epitopes outside B.1.351/B.1.1.7 mutations. Among vaccine-associated CD4 TCRs, coverage spanned spike, with dominance at 160-218 and 743-854.

The germline V and J ends were trimmed by 3 bases and 1 base, with 10 bases remaining between them. The CDR3 runs to 15 residues. From germline, CDR1 is LNHDA and CDR2 SQIVND (reference sequence). This clone occurred once. The antigen is not known. The method was immunoSEQ multiplex PCR; TCRdb's version includes in-frame clones alone and lacks a portion of them. The table shows more than 150,000 clones, with roughly nine tenths occurring only once. The genes are TRBV19 and TRBJ1-5; D remains unclear. The sample here was peripheral blood, taken on day 0 of AZD1222 vaccination. The sequence derives from an adult in good health. The CDR3 nucleotides read TGTGCCAGTAGTATCATAGCCGGGAGCAATCAGCCCCAGCATTTT. Its translation is CASSIIAGSNQPQHF.